Following are 29 T cell receptor beta chains from one sample sequenced in a study of Ad26.COV2.S vaccination and SARS-CoV-2 variants. This sample's treatment: about 20 received Ad26.COV2.S at low or high dose, single or two shots; 5 received placebo; per-sample allocation not given. Samples came from day 63 after the first vaccine or placebo injection. Profiled with immunoSEQ multiplex PCR; TCRdb holds only in-frame clones, not every one. The data show approximately 350,000 clones, with around 86% seen just once and roughly 3.1% held by the top ten. The sample here was peripheral blood, taken in a trial of Ad26.COV2.S vaccine versus placebo. The receptors were sampled from a person between 18 and 60 years old who received the Ad26.COV2.S COVID-19 vaccine or a placebo.

This sequence joins TRBV13 and TRBJ1-2, with 8 bases identical to TRBD1. The CDR3 length is 15 residues. CDR1 is PRHDT and CDR2 is FYEKMQ in the germline V gene (reference sequence). V trimming: 5 bases; J trimming: 1 base; junction bases outside the gene matches: 6. The DNA of the CDR3 is TGTGCCAGCAGCGCTCAGGGGGCAATTAACTATGGCTACACCTTC. This sequence encodes CASSAQGAINYGYTF.

The chain uses TRBV10-3 and TRBJ1-2, with D possibly being TRBD1 (5 bases). Germline values: CDR1 ENHRY, CDR2 SYGVKD. The CDR3 extends over 15 amino acids. The V end was cut by 0 bases, the J end by 3 bases, with 11 bases between. This CDR3 reads CAISESSGSDYGYTF. CDR3 DNA sequence: TGTGCCATCAGTGAGTCGTCAGGGTCTGACTATGGCTACACCTTC.

The V call is TRBV6-2 or TRBV6-3, the J call TRBJ1-2; no definite D call. The V and J ends lost 1 base and 14 bases respectively, with 14 bases between them. The germline V gene has CDR1 MNHEY and CDR2 SVGEGT. There are 12 residues in the CDR3. Written as DNA, the CDR3 is TGTGCCAGCAGTTACTACGGACCGACCGTTACCTTC. It is translated as CASSYYGPTVTF.

The chain links TRBV4-1 to TRBJ1-1, with D possibly being TRBD1 (5 bases). Germline V gene data show CDR1 as MGHRA and CDR2 as YSYEKL. The V and J ends lost 3 bases and 0 bases respectively, with 11 bases between them. This CDR3 spans 15 amino acids. In DNA form, the CDR3 reads TGCGCCAGCAGCCACCTCGGGGGGATGAACACTGAAGCTTTCTTT. This codes for CASSHLGGMNTEAFF.

This chain links TRBV7-2 with TRBJ2-7; D is perhaps TRBD1 or TRBD2 (5 bases each). The ends were cut back, 1 base at V and 4 bases at J, with 17 bases in the middle. CDR3 length equals 16 residues. Germline-derived CDR1 and CDR2 are SGHTA and FQGNSA. The CDR3 here is CASSLGFGGLRYEQYF. The DNA for the CDR3 is TGTGCCAGCAGCTTAGGTTTTGGGGGTTTACGTTACGAGCAGTACTTC. The variable domain in full, with the rest retrieved from reference TRBV7-2 and TRBJ2-7, is GAGVSQSPSNKVTEKGKDVELRCDPISGHTALYWYRQSLGQGLEFLIYFQGNSAPDKSGLPSDRFSAERTGGSVSTLTIQRTQQEDSAVYLCASSLGFGGLRYEQYFGPGTRLTVT.

The chain carries TRBV2 and TRBJ1-5; TRBD1 aligns across 11 bases. Germline CDR1 is SNHLY and CDR2 is FYNNEI. With V trimmed by 6 bases and J by 4 bases, 11 bases remained unmatched. The CDR3 runs to 17 residues. The CDR3 DNA reads TGTGCCAGCAGCCAGACCCGGACAGGGGGCTGGAATCAGCCCCAGCATTTT. This translates into CASSQTRTGGWNQPQHF. The full variable domain, in which reference TRBV2 and TRBJ1-5 provide the parts outside the CDR3, is EPEVTQTPSHQVTQMGQEVILRCVPISNHLYFYWYRQILGQKVEFLVSFYNNEISEKSEIFDDQFSVERPDGSNFTLKIRSTKLEDSAMYFCASSQTRTGGWNQPQHFGDGTRLSIL.

V usage is TRBV3-1 (or the pseudogene TRBV3-2) and J usage is TRBJ2-5; D might be TRBD1 (5 bases). Trimming took 0 bases from V and 1 from J, leaving 9 bases between them. CDR3 size: 15 residues. Germline lookup yields CDR1 LGHDT and CDR2 YNNKEL (reference sequence). Here the CDR3 DNA reads TGTGCCAGCAGCCAAGAACGCGACAGCCAAGAGACCCAGTACTTC. Amino acid sequence: CASSQERDSQETQYF.

This chain links TRBV2 with TRBJ2-1; TRBD1 or TRBD2 may be the D gene (7 bases each). CDR1 and CDR2 (germline): SNHLY, FYNNEI. V lost 3 bases and J lost 5, with 23 bases in between. The CDR3 is 18 residues long. The CDR3 protein is CASSEGGLGQELHNEQFF. The CDR3 DNA follows: TGTGCCAGCAGTGAGGGGGGGTTAGGACAGGAACTACACAATGAGCAGTTCTTC.

The J gene is TRBJ2-3, the V gene TRBV10-3, with a weak D call TRBD2 (5 bases). The V end lost 2 bases, the J end lost 2 bases, and 8 bases lay between the germline ends. CDR3 length: 14 residues. Looked up from germline, CDR1 is ENHRY and CDR2 is SYGVKD. The CDR3 loop is CAISEPTTTDTQYF. CDR3 nucleotides: TGTGCCATCAGTGAGCCGACTACCACAGATACGCAGTATTTT.

The chain is built from TRBV23-1 and TRBJ2-5; TRBD1 might be the D (6 bases). TRBV23-1 is an open reading frame whose function is uncertain. V was pared by 2 bases and J by 5 bases, with 15 bases between. CDR3 length: 15 amino acids. The CDR3 DNA reads as TGCGCCAGCAGTCAACCGCCCAGGGGCGGGGAGACCCAGTACTTC. Translating it yields CASSQPPRGGETQYF.

This chain uses TRBV29-1 with TRBJ2-5; D is possibly TRBD1 or TRBD2 (6 bases each). Trimming pared 7 bases from V and 5 bases from J, leaving 17 bases between. Germline CDR1 SQVTM, CDR2 ANQGSEA. The CDR3 extends over 13 amino acids. CDR3: CSAVPGAGETQYF. The CDR3 DNA reads TGCAGCGCCGTCCCGGGGGCAGGGGAGACCCAGTACTTC.

The V gene is TRBV27, the J gene TRBJ2-5; D gene unclear. From germline, CDR1 is MNHEY and CDR2 SMNVEV (reference sequence). Trimming removed 5 bases from V and 0 bases from J, with 10 bases in between. CDR3 length: 14 amino acids. The CDR3 region has the DNA TGTGCCAGCAGTCCGTCTACGTACCAAGAGACCCAGTACTTC. Protein product: CASSPSTYQETQYF.

Comments on this clone: At one end, the junction sequence differs from germline, possibly due to a read error. V and J are TRBV7-7 and TRBJ2-2; D tentatively fits TRBD1 or TRBD2 (5 bases each). The CDR3 covers 17 residues. Per the germline V gene, CDR1 is SSHAT and CDR2 is FNYEAQ (reference sequence). This chain's CDR3 is CASSSLSRGANTGELFF. CDR3 coding DNA: TGTGCTAGCAGCTCCCTCTCCCGGGGCGCGAACACCGGGGAGCTGTTTTTT.

This clone has just a few counts. The rearrangement links TRBV1 to TRBJ2-7. TRBV1 counts as a pseudogene. The CDR3 runs to 16 residues. CDR3 DNA sequence: TGCACCAGCAGCCAAGATAGGGCAGAAATCTCCTACGAGCAGTACTTC. Translated: CTSSQDRAEISYEQYF.

This clone appeared once. The chain employs TRBV6-5 and TRBJ2-2; TRBD1 or TRBD2 may be the D gene (5 bases each). Germline V gives CDR1 MNHEY, CDR2 SVGAGI. Trimming left V 5 bases short and J 7 bases short, with 14 bases between. The CDR3 totals 14 residues. CDR3 sequence: CASSNPGTIGELFF. The CDR3 nucleotides are TGTGCCAGCAGTAACCCCGGGACGATCGGGGAGCTGTTTTTT.

This chain joins TRBV4-2 and TRBJ2-1; D unclear. V was shortened by 0 bases and J by 10 bases, with 16 bases between the two germline ends. CDR1 and CDR2 from the germline V gene are LGHNA and YNFKEQ. This CDR3 contains 15 residues. The CDR3, as DNA: TGTGCCAGCAGCCAAGATCGGGTCAGGAGCGCCGAGCAGTTCTTC. Translating it yields CASSQDRVRSAEQFF.

The chain is built from TRBV29-1 and TRBJ1-2; D gene unclear. Trimming removed 1 base at V and 4 bases at J, with 13 bases between. The CDR3 consists of 14 residues. Germline V gene data show CDR1 as SQVTM and CDR2 as ANQGSEA. The CDR3 nucleotides read TGCAGCGTTGAAGGTGGTACGGAACGCTATGGCTACACCTTC. As protein: CSVEGGTERYGYTF.

The gene calls are TRBV5-1 and TRBJ1-2, with 7 bases identical to TRBD1. Trimming removed 4 bases from V and 2 bases from J; junction bases left unmatched: 8. Germline V gene sequence: CDR1 SGHRS, CDR2 YFSETQ. CDR3 length: 15 residues. The CDR3 here is CASSLTGLGNYGYTF. The CDR3 DNA is TGCGCCAGCAGCCTGACAGGGCTCGGAAACTATGGCTACACCTTC.

The chain recombines TRBV7-9 with TRBJ2-3, with D unclear. Germline loops: CDR1 SEHNR, CDR2 FQNEAQ (reference sequence). CDR3 size: 12 residues. The V and J ends lost 5 bases and 5 bases respectively, with 8 bases between them. CDR3 coding DNA: TGTGCCAGCAGCCGTACCATAGATACGCAGTATTTT. As protein: CASSRTIDTQYF.

The V and J genes are TRBV4-2 and TRBJ2-2; 10 positions agree with TRBD2. J lost 5 bases, V lost 1 base, and 7 bases had no gene match. The CDR3 length is 17 residues. The germline V gene encodes CDR1 LGHNA and CDR2 YNFKEQ. CDR3 DNA: TGTGCCAGCAGCCAAGGGAAGCGGGGGGGCCAGACCGGGGAGCTGTTTTTT. This gives the protein CASSQGKRGGQTGELFF.

The V gene is TRBV2, the J gene TRBJ1-3; D perhaps matches TRBD1 (6 bases). Trimming left V 5 bases short and J 0 bases short, with 8 bases between. CDR1 and CDR2 from the germline V gene are SNHLY and FYNNEI. This CDR3 spans 14 amino acids. Here the CDR3 reads CASSTGTSGNTIYF. In nucleotides, the CDR3 is TGTGCCAGCAGTACAGGGACCTCTGGAAACACCATATATTTT.

The V gene is TRBV19, the J gene TRBJ2-1; a weak D match, TRBD1 (6 bases). V lost 3 bases and J 5 bases, leaving 11 bases between the germline ends. CDR3 length: 14 residues. Germline V gene sequence: CDR1 LNHDA, CDR2 SQIVND (reference sequence). DNA of the CDR3: TGTGCCAGTAGTATTAGGGACAATGACAATGAGCAGTTCTTC. Protein sequence: CASSIRDNDNEQFF.

The rearrangement uses TRBV7-2 and TRBJ2-3, with TRBD2 matching 9 bases. The CDR3 has 16 amino acids. The V gene end was trimmed by 5 bases and the J gene end by 5 bases; junction bases not matched to a gene: 11. Per germline, CDR1 SGHTA and CDR2 FQGNSA. The CDR3, as DNA: TGTGCCAGCAGCGAACGACGGACTAGCGTACAAGATACGCAGTATTTT. Translation gives CASSERRTSVQDTQYF.

The chain is built from TRBV2 and TRBJ1-5; a weak D match, TRBD1 (5 bases). Looked up from germline, CDR1 is SNHLY and CDR2 is FYNNEI. Deletions cut 5 bases from V and 7 bases from J, with 9 bases between. The CDR3 is made up of 12 amino acids. The CDR3 loop is CASSFGGQPQHF. DNA of the CDR3: TGTGCCAGCAGTTTCGGGGGGCAGCCCCAGCATTTT.

This sequence joins TRBV30 and TRBJ1-5; no firm D call. This CDR3 spans 16 amino acids. V dropped 0 bases and J dropped 0 bases, with 12 bases sitting between them. Germline V CDR1 and CDR2: GTSNPN, SVGIG (reference sequence). The CDR3 sequence is CAWSVLGGYSNQPQHF. The DNA of the CDR3 is TGTGCCTGGAGTGTATTGGGTGGGTATAGCAATCAGCCCCAGCATTTT.

The chain joins TRBV5-1 to TRBJ2-3; 8 bases are a match to TRBD2. Germline V gene sequence: CDR1 SGHRS, CDR2 YFSETQ. The V and J ends lost 0 bases and 6 bases, in that order; junction bases with no gene match: 12. The CDR3 contains 17 residues. Here the CDR3 DNA reads TGCGCCAGCAGCTTGGCCTCTTCGGGGGGGGGCCAGGATACGCAGTATTTT. It codes for CASSLASSGGGQDTQYF.

The chain links TRBV20-1 to TRBJ2-3; D perhaps matches TRBD1 (5 bases). This CDR3 has 14 residues. V lost 3 bases and J 2 bases, leaving 12 bases between the germline ends. Germline lookup yields CDR1 DFQATT and CDR2 SNEGSKA (reference sequence). CDR3 nucleotides: TGCAGTGCTAGTCGGGCAGGGTACACAGATACGCAGTATTTT. It translates to CSASRAGYTDTQYF.

The rearrangement joins TRBV18 to TRBJ1-2; D gene uncertain. Germline lookup yields CDR1 KGHSH and CDR2 LQKENI. The CDR3 spans 15 residues. Trimming removed 3 bases at V and 1 base at J, with 12 bases between. The CDR3 DNA reads as TGTGCCAGCTCACCGCTGGCTCAGTTTAACTATGGCTACACCTTC. Protein: CASSPLAQFNYGYTF.

The V and J genes are TRBV27 and TRBJ1-1; 8 bases map to TRBD1. This CDR3 has 15 residues. The germline gives CDR1 MNHEY, CDR2 SMNVEV (reference sequence). V shed 5 bases, J shed 4 bases, and the junction held 9 bases outside the gene matches. The CDR3 loop is CASSTRQGWSTEAFF. In nucleotides, the CDR3 is TGTGCCAGCAGTACGCGACAGGGGTGGAGCACTGAAGCTTTCTTT.